This TCR beta chain was recovered during a study of T cells after yellow fever vaccination. Germline CDR1 reads LGHNA; CDR2 reads YSLEER. This CDR3 contains 16 residues. The V gene lost 4 bases and the J gene lost 5 bases, with 19 bases spanning the gap. This clonotype came up a few times. TCRdb reprocessed the 5' RACE reads via MiXCR and lists one record per CDR3 protein. Counted here are about 430,000 distinct CDR3 sequences, around 20% occurring once; the ten biggest clones make up roughly a sixth. Source: PBMCs, taken before the yellow fever booster vaccination. The chain links TRBV4-3 to TRBJ2-3, with unresolved D. The TCR originated in a man in his late teens or twenties who received the YFV17D yellow fever vaccine. The CDR3: CASSPTPGSSGDTQYF. The CDR3 DNA reads TGCGCCAGCAGCCCAACCCCTGGATCAAGTGGAGATACGCAGTATTTT.